These T cell receptor beta chains were read from a single sample in a study of T-cell memory formation after mild COVID-19. TCRdb passed the 5' RACE reads through MiXCR, listing each CDR3 protein once. Among more than 120,000 distinct CDR3 sequences listed, under 25% were seen once. The sample taken for sequencing was PBMCs or a T cell subset sorted from them (not recorded which). All receptors derive from an adult woman who had mild COVID-19 (a few samples of this study predate the infection). Cell type and time point are not known. Each CDR3 is given with its conserved first and last residue. The order of the fields is V gene, D gene, clone size, J gene, CDR3 length, CDR3 DNA, CDR3 protein. A D gene is named only where the DNA matches it firmly. Part of the rows lack a size; the others show once, few, many or a class for expanded clones.

v_gene: TRBV24-1; d_gene: TRBD2; abundance: few; j_gene: TRBJ2-5; len: 16; CDR3nt: TGTGCCACCAGTGATTCCCTACTAGCGGAAAAAGAGACCCAGTACTTC; CDR3aa: CATSDSLLAEKETQYF
v_gene: TRBV7-2; d_gene: .; abundance: .; j_gene: TRBJ1-1; len: 15; CDR3nt: TGTGCCAGCAGCTTAACCGCAGGGGTGAACACTGAAGCTTTCTTT; CDR3aa: CASSLTAGVNTEAFF
v_gene: TRBV5-1; d_gene: .; abundance: .; j_gene: TRBJ1-1; len: 15; CDR3nt: TGCGCCAGCAGCTTAACGGGACTTATGAACACTGAAGCTTTCTTT; CDR3aa: CASSLTGLMNTEAFF
v_gene: TRBV30; d_gene: .; abundance: .; j_gene: TRBJ2-7; len: 12; CDR3nt: TGTGCCTGGGGACCCCCATCCTACGAGCAGTACTTC; CDR3aa: CAWGPPSYEQYF
v_gene: TRBV11-3; d_gene: .; abundance: .; j_gene: TRBJ2-3; len: 15; CDR3nt: TGTGCCAGCAATTTTAGGGGTATCGCCACAGATACGCAGTATTTT; CDR3aa: CASNFRGIATDTQYF
v_gene: TRBV6-2/TRBV6-3; d_gene: .; abundance: .; j_gene: TRBJ1-1; len: 17; CDR3nt: TGTGCCAGCAGTCTGACAGGTCGAGTTACACTGACGGCGGAAGCTTTCTTT; CDR3aa: CASSLTGRVTLTAEAFF
v_gene: TRBV24-1; d_gene: TRBD1; abundance: .; j_gene: TRBJ2-1; len: 16; CDR3nt: TGTGCCACCAGTGATTTGGGACAGGGAAACAGTAATGAGCAGTTCTTC; CDR3aa: CATSDLGQGNSNEQFF
v_gene: TRBV6-2/TRBV6-3; d_gene: .; abundance: many; j_gene: TRBJ2-5; len: 13; CDR3nt: TGTGCCAGCAGTTACTCGTTTTCAGAGACCCAGTACTTC; CDR3aa: CASSYSFSETQYF
v_gene: TRBV5-5; d_gene: .; abundance: many; j_gene: TRBJ1-5; len: 13; CDR3nt: TGTGCCAGCAGCTTCGGTAGCAATCAGCCCCAGCATTTT; CDR3aa: CASSFGSNQPQHF
v_gene: TRBV11-2; d_gene: .; abundance: many; j_gene: TRBJ2-1; len: 13; CDR3nt: TGTGCCAGCAGCTTAGATCGACACAATGAGCAGTTCTTC; CDR3aa: CASSLDRHNEQFF
v_gene: TRBV4-3; d_gene: .; abundance: .; j_gene: TRBJ2-4; len: 17; CDR3nt: TGCGCCAGCAGCCAATACTCTTCCCCGGGCGCCAAAAACATTCAGTACTTC; CDR3aa: CASSQYSSPGAKNIQYF